These 24 T cell receptor beta chains were sequenced from one sample in a study of T cell responses to AZD1222 COVID-19 vaccine. Sequenced by immunoSEQ multiplex PCR; TCRdb stores in-frame clones only, minus some. The profile covers more than 100,000 clones, with roughly 90% appearing a single time and roughly 4.5% taken by the ten largest. The sequenced sample was peripheral blood, obtained on day 0 of AZD1222 vaccination. Receptor source: an adult in good health.

This chain links TRBV6-2 or TRBV6-3 with TRBJ1-1; D gene uncertain. The CDR3 has 13 residues. CDR1 and CDR2 (germline): MNHEY, SVGEGT. Trimming stripped 2 bases from V and 4 bases from J, with 8 bases between. CDR3 coding DNA: TGTGCCAGCAGTTACCGAATAGGCACTGAAGCTTTCTTT. Its protein is CASSYRIGTEAFF.

This clone was found a few times. This chain connects TRBV29-1 to TRBJ2-5; the match to TRBD1 covers 9 bases. CDR3 length: 13 residues. Germline CDR1 is SQVTM and CDR2 is ANQGSEA. With V trimmed by 7 bases and J by 4 bases, 7 bases remained unmatched. The CDR3 DNA sequence: TGCAGCGCCCGGGACAGGGACACAGAGACCCAGTACTTC. Translation: CSARDRDTETQYF.

The rearrangement links TRBV5-1 to TRBJ1-5; 9 bases are a match to TRBD1. The ends lost 4 bases at V and 2 bases at J; junction bases unmatched: 13. Per the germline V gene, CDR1 is SGHRS and CDR2 is YFSETQ. CDR3 length: 18 residues. The DNA for the CDR3 is TGCGCCAGCAGCCCGGGGACCGGGACAGGGCACGGCAATCAGCCCCAGCATTTT. It encodes CASSPGTGTGHGNQPQHF.

V usage is TRBV19 and J usage is TRBJ2-1; D could derive from TRBD1 or TRBD2 (5 bases each). From germline, CDR1 is LNHDA and CDR2 SQIVND (reference sequence). Trimming stripped 4 bases from V and 9 bases from J, with 19 bases between. CDR3 size: 15 residues. CDR3 region: CASSNPGPSGSEQFF. The DNA of the CDR3 is TGTGCCAGTAGTAATCCGGGACCCTCGGGTAGTGAGCAGTTCTTC.

CDR3 DNA sequence: TGTGCCAGCAGCTTGGCCGGTTCAGGGGGCCACGGGGAGCTGTTTTTT. Translating it yields CASSLAGSGGHGELFF. The chain combines TRBV5-6 with TRBJ2-2; 8 bases match TRBD1. The CDR3 sequence is 16 residues long. Germline lookup yields CDR1 SGHDT and CDR2 YYEEEE. V was clipped by 0 bases and J by 7 bases; unmatched bases: 8.

The chain links TRBV5-1 to TRBJ2-3; maybe TRBD1 (6 bases). Germline CDR1 reads SGHRS; CDR2 reads YFSETQ. The CDR3 loop spans 14 amino acids. The V and J ends lost 7 bases and 9 bases respectively, with 21 bases between them. CDR3 amino acids: CASSKRQADRTQYF. The CDR3 DNA sequence: TGCGCCAGCTCTAAACGACAGGCGGATCGCACGCAGTATTTT.

The rearrangement links TRBV18 to TRBJ2-3; 15 bases align to TRBD2. The CDR3 sequence is 16 residues long. Per germline, CDR1 KGHSH and CDR2 LQKENI. V dropped 6 bases and J dropped 5; count of bases not matched to a gene: 6. DNA of the CDR3: TGTGCCAGCTCGCCGGGACTAGCGGGAGGTGGAGATACGCAGTATTTT. It translates to CASSPGLAGGGDTQYF.

This chain joins TRBV19 and TRBJ2-1; the D gene is possibly TRBD2 (6 bases). The CDR3 totals 16 residues. Germline V CDR1 and CDR2: LNHDA, SQIVND (reference sequence). The V and J ends lost 5 bases and 8 bases respectively, with 22 bases between them. The CDR3 coding sequence is TGTGCCAGTAGTTTTTGGGGGGATAGCCAAGGGGATGAGCAGTTCTTC. Protein sequence: CASSFWGDSQGDEQFF.

The V call is TRBV3-1 (or the pseudogene TRBV3-2), the J call TRBJ2-5; D is unclear. Trimming stripped 0 bases from V and 0 bases from J, with 2 bases between. CDR3 size: 13 residues. Germline assignment: CDR1 LGHDT and CDR2 YNNKEL (reference sequence). The chain's CDR3 is CASSQEDQETQYF. CDR3 in DNA: TGTGCCAGCAGCCAAGAAGACCAAGAGACCCAGTACTTC.

V gene TRBV7-9 combines with J gene TRBJ2-2; TRBD2 is a possible D gene (6 bases). Germline V gene data show CDR1 as SEHNR and CDR2 as FQNEAQ (reference sequence). This CDR3 spans 18 amino acids. Trimming removed 5 bases from V and 1 base from J, with 20 bases in between. The CDR3 is CASSDQIARGLNTGELFF. The CDR3 nucleotides are TGTGCCAGCAGCGACCAGATTGCGCGGGGACTGAACACCGGGGAGCTGTTTTTT. The full variable domain, with the rest looked up from reference TRBV7-9 and TRBJ2-2, is DTGVSQNPRHKITKRGQNVTFRCDPISEHNRLYWYRQTLGQGPEFLTYFQNEAQLEKSRLLSDRFSAERPKGSFSTLEIQRTEQGDSAMYLCASSDQIARGLNTGELFFGEGSRLTVL.

The chain recombines TRBV4-1 with TRBJ2-3; 16 nucleotides line up with TRBD2. The CDR3 is made up of 18 amino acids. Germline assignment: CDR1 MGHRA and CDR2 YSYEKL. V lost 4 bases to trimming and J lost 5 bases; unmatched junction nucleotides: 9. The CDR3 region is CASSPGLAGGPKVDTQYF. CDR3 DNA sequence: TGCGCCAGCAGCCCGGGACTAGCGGGGGGGCCGAAGGTAGATACGCAGTATTTT.

The chain links TRBV11-2 to TRBJ2-5; D is unresolved. This CDR3 has 11 amino acids. Germline V CDR1 and CDR2: SGHAT, FQNNGV. Trimming stripped 4 bases from V and 7 bases from J, with 7 bases between. CDR3 DNA: TGTGCCAGCAGCTCTTCCCCGACCCAGTACTTC. Its translation is CASSSSPTQYF. Complete variable domain (other parts from reference TRBV11-2 and TRBJ2-5): EAGVAQSPRYKIIEKRQSVAFWCNPISGHATLYWYQQILGQGPKLLIQFQNNGVVDDSQLPKDRFSAERLKGVDSTLKIQPAKLEDSAVYLCASSSSPTQYFGPGTRLLVL.

CDR3 region: CATSDPRGSPADTQYF. Written as DNA, the CDR3 is TGTGCCACCAGTGACCCCCGGGGTTCTCCGGCAGATACGCAGTATTTT. This chain links TRBV24-1 with TRBJ2-3; D might be TRBD2 (5 bases). The V gene's germline CDR1 is KGHDR and CDR2 SFDVKD. V gave up 4 bases and J gave up 4 bases, with 17 bases separating them. This CDR3 contains 16 residues.

The rearrangement uses TRBV3-1 (or the pseudogene TRBV3-2) and TRBJ1-1; no firm D call. The V gene's germline CDR1 is LGHDT and CDR2 YNNKEL (reference sequence). CDR3 length equals 14 residues. Trimming cost V 4 bases and J 1 base, with 10 bases left between them. CDR3 residues: CASSLGNRNTEAFF. For the CDR3, the DNA is TGTGCCAGCAGCCTGGGGAATCGGAACACTGAAGCTTTCTTT.

This chain uses TRBV10-2 with TRBJ2-1; D remains ambiguous. The CDR3 runs 15 residues. Trimming pared 3 bases from V and 4 bases from J, leaving 13 bases between. Germline loops: CDR1 WSHSY, CDR2 SAAADI. The CDR3 region is CASSDVVGSYNEQFF. The CDR3 DNA is TGCGCCAGCAGTGACGTAGTTGGAAGTTACAATGAGCAGTTCTTC.

This clone was detected once. The chain uses TRBV7-2 and TRBJ2-1; D gene unclear. Per the germline V gene, CDR1 is SGHTA and CDR2 is FQGNSA. V was pared by 1 base and J by 0 bases, with 10 bases between. The CDR3 is made up of 16 amino acids. The CDR3 DNA is TGTGCCAGCAGCTTAGGTTTGAGTTTCTCCTACAATGAGCAGTTCTTC. Amino acid sequence: CASSLGLSFSYNEQFF. The full variable domain, rest sourced from reference TRBV7-2 and TRBJ2-1, is GAGVSQSPSNKVTEKGKDVELRCDPISGHTALYWYRQSLGQGLEFLIYFQGNSAPDKSGLPSDRFSAERTGGSVSTLTIQRTQQEDSAVYLCASSLGLSFSYNEQFFGPGTRLTVL.

CDR3 amino acids: CASSLTGSNQPQHF. The CDR3 bases are TGTGCCAGTAGTCTAACAGGGTCCAATCAGCCCCAGCATTTT. This chain connects TRBV19 to TRBJ1-5; the D gene is possibly TRBD1 (6 bases). Germline V CDR1 and CDR2: LNHDA, SQIVND (reference sequence). The V end lost 5 bases, the J end lost 3 bases, and 11 bases lay between the germline ends. This CDR3 has 14 amino acids.

This clone was observed once. The chain couples TRBV5-4 to TRBJ2-7; D may be TRBD2 (6 bases). From germline, CDR1 is SGHNT and CDR2 YYREEE (reference sequence). Between the trimmed V and J ends, which lost 4 bases and 5 bases, there was a span of 19 bases. CDR3 length: 15 residues. This chain's CDR3 is CASSRLSSGNHEQYF. The CDR3, as DNA: TGTGCCAGCAGCCGGCTCAGTAGCGGAAACCACGAGCAGTACTTC.

This clone was recorded many times. This chain uses TRBV30 with TRBJ2-7; D possibly matches TRBD1 or TRBD2 (5 bases each). Between the trimmed V and J ends, which lost 2 bases and 2 bases, there was a span of 16 bases. The germline CDR1 and CDR2 sequences are GTSNPN and SVGIG (reference sequence). This CDR3 has 15 residues. The CDR3 reads CAWSTRDPGPYEQYF. CDR3 coding DNA: TGTGCCTGGAGTACTCGGGACCCCGGGCCCTACGAGCAGTACTTC.

The V gene is TRBV28, the J gene TRBJ1-2, with D possibly matching TRBD1 (5 bases). With 3 bases removed from V and 6 bases from J, the gap between germline ends came to 8 bases. From germline, CDR1 is MDHEN and CDR2 SYDVKM. This CDR3 region has 12 residues. The CDR3 loop is CASSFGHNGYTF. In nucleotides, the CDR3 is TGTGCCAGCAGTTTTGGACATAATGGCTACACCTTC.

This rearrangement joins TRBV5-1 to TRBJ2-6; no clear D. V was shortened by 1 base and J by 0 bases, with 8 bases between the two germline ends. The CDR3 totals 16 residues. Per germline, CDR1 SGHRS and CDR2 YFSETQ. The CDR3 region has the DNA TGCGCCAGCAGCTTGACCGTTAGCTCTGGGGCCAACGTCCTGACTTTC. Its translation is CASSLTVSSGANVLTF.

The chain couples TRBV19 to TRBJ2-7, with D uncertain. This CDR3 is built from 13 residues. Trimming left V 5 bases short and J 4 bases short, with 12 bases between. Germline V gene lookup returns CDR1 LNHDA and CDR2 SQIVND (reference sequence). The CDR3, as DNA: TGTGCCAGTAGTGTCCAGACAAGGTACGAGCAGTACTTC. Its protein is CASSVQTRYEQYF.

V usage is TRBV28 and J usage is TRBJ1-6, with 10 bases aligning to TRBD1. The CDR3 sequence is 16 residues long. The ends lost 3 bases at V and 5 bases at J; junction bases unmatched: 4. Germline values: CDR1 MDHEN, CDR2 SYDVKM. As DNA, the CDR3 is TGTGCCAGCAGTTTCCAGACAGGGGGCAATAATTCACCCCTCCACTTT. As protein: CASSFQTGGNNSPLHF.

This chain links TRBV9 with TRBJ1-5; unclear D gene. Trimming shortened V by 3 bases and J by 0 bases, and 10 bases separated the two germline ends. The CDR3 loop spans 15 amino acids. Germline loops: CDR1 SGDLS, CDR2 YYNGEE. CDR3 protein: CASSEGGISNQPQHF. CDR3 coding DNA: TGTGCCAGCAGCGAGGGTGGGATTAGCAATCAGCCCCAGCATTTT.